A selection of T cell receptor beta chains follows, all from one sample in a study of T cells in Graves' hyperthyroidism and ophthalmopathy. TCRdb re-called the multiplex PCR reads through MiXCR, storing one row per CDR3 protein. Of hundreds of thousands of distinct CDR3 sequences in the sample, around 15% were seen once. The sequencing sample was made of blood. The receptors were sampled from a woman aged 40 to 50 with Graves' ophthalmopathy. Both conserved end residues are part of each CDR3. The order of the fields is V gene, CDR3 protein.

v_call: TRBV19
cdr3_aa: CASSQIYGELFF

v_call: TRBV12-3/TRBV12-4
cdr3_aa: CASSLAGYGNQPQHF

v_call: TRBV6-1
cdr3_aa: CASRRTYQETQYF

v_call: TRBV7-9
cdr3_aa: CASSFQEQSPLHF

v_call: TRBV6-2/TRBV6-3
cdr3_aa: CASNVQGTNEKLFF

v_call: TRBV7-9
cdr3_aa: CASSLDEERWQYF

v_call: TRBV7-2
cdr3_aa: CASSLAFGTGGHQETQYF

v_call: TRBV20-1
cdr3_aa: CSARSLRRGGSGELFF

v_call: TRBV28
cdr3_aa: CASSSPAGHYEQYF

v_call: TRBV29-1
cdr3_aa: CSAPGVFTDTQYF

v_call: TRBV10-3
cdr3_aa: CAISWTSGRMYEQFF

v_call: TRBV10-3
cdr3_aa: CAISESGLMAGETQYF

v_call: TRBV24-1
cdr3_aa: CATSDPATRNNEQFF

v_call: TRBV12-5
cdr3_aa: CASGLGPGAGGRDNEQFF